The 27 T cell receptor beta chains below all came from one sample that was sequenced in a study of cytomegalovirus exposure and HLA in healthy donors (dated by TCRdb to the late 2010s). Libraries were constructed by the immunoSEQ multiplex PCR assay. For the multiplex PCR, a mixture combining 60 forward primers for TCR Vbeta segments and 13 reverse primers for TCR Jbeta segments was used. The table was pulled from immuneACCESS by TCRdb, which kept in-frame rearrangements only. Such tables lose some clones; where checked, under half of the loss comes from unresolved V genes, and the rest has no known cause. The sample table holds 80,000 to 95,000 clones, of which approximately 84% were seen once. Approximately 5.6% of the sample comes from the top ten. Sequencing used PBMCs. The receptors stem from a woman younger than 35 in good health and CMV-seropositive.

The chain links TRBV4-1 to TRBJ1-2, with D hard to call. The CDR3 is 17 residues long. Trimming cost V 1 base and J 2 bases, with 17 bases left between them. CDR1 and CDR2 (germline): MGHRA, YSYEKL. The CDR3 loop is CASSQARVEGGNYGYTF. Here the CDR3 DNA reads TGCGCCAGCAGCCAAGCTCGGGTGGAGGGTGGGAACTATGGCTACACCTTC.

The rearrangement links TRBV4-2 to TRBJ1-5; D is perhaps TRBD1 (5 bases). Germline assignment: CDR1 LGHNA and CDR2 YNFKEQ. V lost 1 base, J lost 3 bases, and 7 bases lay in between. This CDR3 has 14 residues. For the CDR3, the DNA is TGTGCCAGCAGCCAAGCAGGGTACAATCAGCCCCAGCATTTT. This sequence encodes CASSQAGYNQPQHF.

This chain uses TRBV29-1 with TRBJ2-3; 8 bases are a match to TRBD2. In germline, CDR1 is SQVTM, CDR2 ANQGSEA. The CDR3 is made up of 16 amino acids. J lost 5 bases, V lost 5 bases, and 15 bases had no gene match. CDR3 in amino acids: CSVSPGPSGSLDTQYF. The CDR3, as DNA: TGCAGCGTTAGTCCCGGGCCTAGCGGGTCCCTAGATACGCAGTATTTT.

The J gene is TRBJ2-3, the V gene TRBV12-5; weak D call: TRBD1 (7 bases). The V gene's germline CDR1 is LGHNT and CDR2 FRNRAP. The CDR3 is 15 amino acids. V lost 5 bases and J lost 2, with 14 bases in between. Written as DNA, the CDR3 is TGTGCTAGTGGTGTTCAGGGGGGCCCCACAGATACGCAGTATTTT. It translates to CASGVQGGPTDTQYF.

This chain uses TRBV9 with TRBJ2-3; D uncertain. Germline V gives CDR1 SGDLS, CDR2 YYNGEE. The ends were cut back, 3 bases at V and 5 bases at J, with 16 bases in the middle. The CDR3 has 15 amino acids. CDR3 DNA: TGTGCCAGCAGCGCAAGCCCCCTAAGCTTAGATACGCAGTATTTT. Translated: CASSASPLSLDTQYF.

This chain connects TRBV4-2 to TRBJ2-7; weak D call: TRBD1 (6 bases). Trimming pared 3 bases from V and 2 bases from J, leaving 20 bases between. The germline CDR1 and CDR2 sequences are LGHNA and YNFKEQ. This CDR3 is 17 amino acids long. In nucleotides, the CDR3 is TGTGCCAGCAGCCACCCTCCGGGACAAACTACCGCCTACGAGCAGTACTTC. As protein: CASSHPPGQTTAYEQYF.

The rearrangement uses TRBV5-4 and TRBJ2-7; 9 nucleotides align to TRBD1. The CDR3 spans 15 residues. With 4 bases clipped from V and 4 bases from J, the junction kept 9 bases outside the gene matches. The germline V gene has CDR1 SGHNT and CDR2 YYREEE (reference sequence). The CDR3 nucleotides are TGTGCCAGCAGCGGACCGGGACAGGGTGCGTACGAGCAGTACTTC. As protein: CASSGPGQGAYEQYF.

The gene calls are TRBV25-1 and TRBJ1-2; no clear D. In germline, CDR1 is MGHDK, CDR2 SYGVNS. V lost 3 bases and J 5 bases, leaving 10 bases between the germline ends. The CDR3 runs to 13 residues. The CDR3 DNA reads as TGTGCCAGCAGTGATAGCCCCCTTTATGGCTACACCTTC. Translating it yields CASSDSPLYGYTF.

V is TRBV5-4 and J is TRBJ1-3, with D hard to call. Deletions cut 4 bases from V and 0 bases from J, with 8 bases between. The CDR3 contains 14 residues. The germline CDR1 and CDR2 sequences are SGHNT and YYREEE (reference sequence). This CDR3 reads CASSPRGSGNTIYF. The CDR3 DNA sequence: TGTGCCAGCAGCCCCCGGGGCTCTGGAAACACCATATATTTT. The variable domain in full, completed from reference TRBV5-4 and TRBJ1-3, reads ETGVTQSPTHLIKTRGQQVTLRCSSQSGHNTVSWYQQALGQGPQFIFQYYREEENGRGNFPPRFSGLQFPNYSSELNVNALELDDSALYLCASSPRGSGNTIYFGEGSWLTVV.

This clone appeared once. The chain employs TRBV4-1 and TRBJ2-7, with 7 positions matching TRBD2. This CDR3 contains 16 residues. Trimming removed 0 bases from V and 4 bases from J; junction bases left unmatched: 9. CDR1 and CDR2 (germline): MGHRA, YSYEKL. In DNA form, the CDR3 reads TGCGCCAGCAGCCAAGAGGGCGGGAGATCCTTATACGAGCAGTACTTC. Translated, it gives CASSQEGGRSLYEQYF.

The chain links TRBV28 to TRBJ2-7; 9 bases line up with TRBD2. Trimming took 5 bases from V and 3 from J; bases not matched to a gene: 8. The germline gives CDR1 MDHEN, CDR2 SYDVKM. CDR3 length: 15 amino acids. CDR3 nucleotides: TGTGCCAGCAGTAGTCCGGGACTAGCATACTACGAGCAGTACTTC. Amino acid sequence: CASSSPGLAYYEQYF.

This clone was seen only once. This chain connects TRBV6-5 to TRBJ2-7, with TRBD1 as a possible D gene (5 bases). Trimming took off 6 bases at V and 6 bases at J, with 18 bases between the two ends. The CDR3 is made up of 14 amino acids. Germline CDR1 and CDR2: MNHEY and SVGAGI. The DNA for the CDR3 is TGTGCCAGCAGCCTCGGTAGGGGCACGTTCGAGCAGTACTTC. Protein product: CASSLGRGTFEQYF.

This clone appeared once. V and J are TRBV4-1 and TRBJ2-6; 8 bases are a match to TRBD2. V shed 10 bases and J 0 bases; nucleotides not matched to a gene: 14. Germline-derived CDR1 and CDR2 are MGHRA and YSYEKL. The CDR3 has 18 amino acids. The CDR3 protein is CAIRTFNGRDSGANVLTF. In nucleotides, the CDR3 is TGCGCCATCAGAACTTTTAACGGGAGGGACTCTGGGGCCAACGTCCTGACTTTC.

The chain has TRBV30 and TRBJ2-3, with 8 bases matching TRBD2. There are 15 residues in the CDR3. Germline trimming cut 8 bases from V and 5 bases from J; bases unmatched to any gene: 15. The germline V gene encodes CDR1 GTSNPN and CDR2 SVGIG (reference sequence). The CDR3 loop reads CAPTLAGRGGDTQYF. CDR3 in DNA: TGTGCCCCCACCTTAGCGGGGAGGGGGGGAGATACGCAGTATTTT.

This clone was counted between two and nine times. This chain uses TRBV7-9 with TRBJ2-3; a possible D gene is TRBD2 (6 bases). The CDR3 runs to 17 residues. Looked up from germline, CDR1 is SEHNR and CDR2 is FQNEAQ (reference sequence). Trimming removed 1 base from V and 0 bases from J, with 14 bases in between. The CDR3 bases are TGTGCCAGCAGCTTAGGGGGACTCGCCCAGAGCACAGATACGCAGTATTTT. It codes for CASSLGGLAQSTDTQYF. Looking up the rest from reference TRBV7-9 and TRBJ2-3 gives the full variable domain: DTGVSQNPRHKITKRGQNVTFRCDPISEHNRLYWYRQTLGQGPEFLTYFQNEAQLEKSRLLSDRFSAERPKGSFSTLEIQRTEQGDSAMYLCASSLGGLAQSTDTQYFGPGTRLTVL.

The rearrangement links TRBV9 to TRBJ2-7; D possibly corresponds to TRBD2 (6 bases). This CDR3 is built from 15 residues. The V end lost 1 base, the J end lost 0 bases, and 11 bases lay between the germline ends. In germline, CDR1 is SGDLS, CDR2 YYNGEE. The CDR3 is CASSVWDGSSYEQYF. The CDR3 nucleotides are TGTGCCAGCAGCGTATGGGACGGGAGCTCCTACGAGCAGTACTTC.

In nucleotides, the CDR3 is TGCGCCAGCAGCTACAGGGGGCGCGCAACTAATGAAAAACTGTTTTTT. This gives the protein CASSYRGRATNEKLFF. J is TRBJ1-4 and V is TRBV5-1; 9 nucleotides agree with TRBD1. The germline V gene has CDR1 SGHRS and CDR2 YFSETQ. The CDR3 totals 16 residues. V was clipped by 3 bases and J by 0 bases; unmatched bases: 3.

The chain carries TRBV6-1 and TRBJ1-5; perhaps TRBD1 as D (5 bases). V lost 2 bases and J lost 5, with 13 bases in between. CDR3 length equals 15 residues. The germline gives CDR1 MNHNS, CDR2 SASEGT. The chain's CDR3 is CASSEPRVGYQPQHF. In DNA, the CDR3 is TGTGCCAGCAGTGAACCCAGGGTAGGGTATCAGCCCCAGCATTTT.

The CDR3 region is CASSLGQAWNIQYF. The CDR3 DNA follows: TGCGCCAGCAGCCTGGGACAGGCGTGGAACATTCAGTACTTC. The V gene is TRBV5-1, the J gene TRBJ2-4; 8 nucleotides agree with TRBD1. Unmatched junction bases numbered 7, after V lost 4 bases and J lost 7 bases. Germline V CDR1 and CDR2: SGHRS, YFSETQ. The CDR3 covers 14 residues.

The V call is TRBV6-5, the J call TRBJ2-7, with 7 nucleotides matching TRBD2. From germline, CDR1 is MNHEY and CDR2 SVGAGI. This CDR3 is built from 14 residues. V trimming: 2 bases; J trimming: 4 bases; junction bases outside the gene matches: 5. The CDR3 sequence: CASSYERGSYEQYF. The CDR3 DNA is TGTGCCAGCAGTTACGAGCGGGGTTCGTACGAGCAGTACTTC.

The chain carries TRBV5-6 and TRBJ2-1; 9 nucleotides align to TRBD2. Germline CDR1 is SGHDT and CDR2 is YYEEEE. This CDR3 region has 15 residues. After removal of 5 bases from V and 8 bases from J, the junction contained 11 bases not matched to a gene. The CDR3 DNA reads as TGTGCCAGCAGTCTTGGGACTAGCTTATACCATGAGCAGTTCTTC. Its translation is CASSLGTSLYHEQFF.

This chain links TRBV7-8 with TRBJ2-1, with a possible D match to TRBD1 (5 bases). Germline assignment: CDR1 SGHVS and CDR2 FQNEAQ. Trimming pared 8 bases from V and 2 bases from J, leaving 13 bases between. The CDR3 covers 14 residues. In DNA, the CDR3 is TGTGCCAGCCACCGAGACAGAGCCTACAATGAGCAGTTCTTC. Residues: CASHRDRAYNEQFF.

The rearrangement joins TRBV4-1 to TRBJ1-4; weak D call: TRBD1 (5 bases). Trimming took off 4 bases at V and 4 bases at J, with 16 bases between the two ends. CDR3 length: 16 amino acids. The germline V gene has CDR1 MGHRA and CDR2 YSYEKL. CDR3 amino acids: CASSRNGADHNEKLFF. CDR3 in DNA: TGCGCCAGCAGCCGCAATGGGGCTGACCATAATGAAAAACTGTTTTTT.

The chain recombines TRBV6-5 with TRBJ2-7; D perhaps matches TRBD2 (5 bases). The CDR3 spans 16 residues. Germline V gives CDR1 MNHEY, CDR2 SVGAGI. The V end lost 2 bases, the J end lost 2 bases, and 16 bases lay between the germline ends. CDR3 in DNA: TGTGCCAGCAGTTACAGCCTAGCCACCCCCACCTACGAGCAGTACTTC. Translating it yields CASSYSLATPTYEQYF.

This clone was observed a single time. This chain uses TRBV11-2 with TRBJ2-5; D might be TRBD2 (6 bases). From germline, CDR1 is SGHAT and CDR2 FQNNGV. With 4 bases removed from V and 0 bases from J, the gap between germline ends came to 15 bases. CDR3 length: 16 amino acids. CDR3 amino acids: CASSSCRDCYQETQYF. The CDR3 nucleotides are TGTGCCAGCAGCTCATGCCGGGACTGCTACCAAGAGACCCAGTACTTC.

The chain combines TRBV15 with TRBJ1-1; 8 nucleotides line up with TRBD1. CDR3 length: 16 amino acids. J gave up 4 bases and V 2 bases, and 9 bases lay outside the gene matches. CDR1 LNHNV and CDR2 YYDKDF come from the germline V gene (reference sequence). CDR3 in DNA: TGTGCCACCAGCAGACGACAGGGGAGGGGCGGCACTGAAGCTTTCTTT. Its protein is CATSRRQGRGGTEAFF.

This chain joins TRBV9 and TRBJ2-5, with 14 bases fitting TRBD2. Unmatched junction bases numbered 6, after V lost 3 bases and J lost 5 bases. This CDR3 is built from 16 residues. Germline CDR1 and CDR2: SGDLS and YYNGEE. The CDR3 sequence: CASSATSGRAGETQYF. CDR3 nucleotide sequence: TGTGCCAGCAGCGCGACTAGCGGGAGGGCTGGGGAGACCCAGTACTTC.